The T cell receptor beta chain under discussion was sequenced for a study of CD8+CD57+ T cells in acquired aplastic anemia listed by TCRdb under 2018. Describing the broader study: DNA extracted from sorted CD4+ and CD8+ cells had a mean of about 3.2 ug, with a range of about 0.18 to 27.4 ug.

Turning to this clonotype: Its antigen specificity is not known. No base qualities exist here, and no much larger clone lies one base off it.

General findings and caveats noted by the study authors: Around 31 CD8+ CDR3 sequences were shared between patients and controls but appeared highly expressed in patients and within their immunodominant clones. CD8+ Simpson's diversity did not differ significantly between patients and healthy controls (P=0.060).

The trim is 8 bases for V and 3 bases for J, with a gap of 13 bases between the germline ends. Based on the germline V gene (reference sequence), the CDR1 and CDR2 sequences are DFQATT and SNEGSKA. There are 12 amino acids in the CDR3, from cysteine to phenylalanine inclusive. CDR3 DNA is the only sequence kept; it has 36 bases, read in frame from the first base. TCR beta VDJ combination and CDR3 sequence profiling used genomic DNA as the template. TCR repertoire sequencing was run on an Illumina HiSeq 2000. On the study's bioinformatics: TRBV/TRBJ rearrangement plots, CDR3 size and DJ length profiles, and Simpson's diversity index were used to assess repertoires. The immunodominant clone was defined as the most abundant DNA sequence in deep sequencing data. CDR3 amino acid sequences were checked for sharing across subjects and were also compared against the VDJdb database and published repertoires. TCRdb trimmed the raw reads at Q25, called clones with MiXCR and kept productive beta chains. Each entry merges the rows of one CDR3 protein and shows their most common DNA and genes. TCRdb, rather than the study authors, made the V and J calls. The sample includes approximately 200,000 distinct CDR3 sequences, with 55% to 70% observed a single time. The ten largest make up 46% of the sample.

In this study, sorted CD4+ and CD8+ T cells from the blood of healthy subjects and of severe aplastic anemia patients had their TCR repertoires deep-sequenced. Ficoll-Paque density gradient centrifugation was used to isolate peripheral blood mononuclear cells. Before DNA was extracted, CD4+ and CD8+ T cells were sorted using either FACS or magnetic beads. The receptor was isolated from a human donor with severe aplastic anemia or a healthy control (not recorded which). The sequenced sample consisted of sorted CD4+, CD8+, or CD8+CD57+ T cells (not recorded which) from PBMCs. Recombination joined TRBV20-1 with TRBJ1-2; D gene: possibly TRBD1, on 5 matching bases. CDR3 reads: CSPWDGDYGYTF. The DNA sequence reads TGCAGTCCTTGGGACGGAGACTATGGCTACACCTTC.